Listed below are T cell receptor beta chains from one sample, sequenced in a study of blood T cell repertoires in COVID-19. Clones were read by immunoSEQ multiplex PCR, and TCRdb kept only the in-frame ones, dropping some. The data contain fewer than 200,000 clones, approximately 79% of them seen just once; the ten biggest clones take up under 3.5%. Material for sequencing was peripheral blood. Source of these receptors: a woman of 80 years or more with acute or convalescent COVID-19. Both conserved end residues are part of each CDR3. The D gene is left open where the match is weak. Expanded clones are given a class, and other clones once, few, many or no size at all.

DNA: TGTGCCACCAGTGAAGCTACAGGGGTCTGGCGCCAGCCCCAGCATTTT
CDR3: CATSEATGVWRQPQHF
size: -
V: TRBV24-1
D: TRBD1
J: TRBJ1-5

DNA: TGTGCCAGCAGCTCACACTACGAGCAGTACTTC
CDR3: CASSSHYEQYF
size: few
V: TRBV7-2
D: -
J: TRBJ2-7

DNA: TGTGCCAGCAGCTACCCCTCCGGGACAGGGACCATGCGCGCTTTCTTT
CDR3: CASSYPSGTGTMRAFF
size: -
V: TRBV27
D: TRBD1
J: TRBJ1-1

DNA: TGTGCCAGCAGTTACACCCCCCTGAGGGGAAACACCATATATTTT
CDR3: CASSYTPLRGNTIYF
size: few
V: TRBV6-6
D: -
J: TRBJ1-3

DNA: TGTGCCAGCTCACCACAGGCGGGCCTACGCACAGATACGCAGTATTTT
CDR3: CASSPQAGLRTDTQYF
size: -
V: TRBV18
D: -
J: TRBJ2-3

DNA: TGTGCCTGGAGTGTAGCAGGGGGTAATGGCTACACCTTC
CDR3: CAWSVAGGNGYTF
size: few
V: TRBV30
D: TRBD1
J: TRBJ1-2

DNA: TGTGCCAGCGGCGGCTTCAATGAGCAGTTCTTC
CDR3: CASGGFNEQFF
size: -
V: TRBV12-3/TRBV12-4
D: -
J: TRBJ2-1

DNA: TGTGCCAGCAGTGAAGAACAGGGGATGCATTTT
CDR3: CASSEEQGMHF
size: -
V: TRBV2
D: TRBD1
J: TRBJ1-5

DNA: TGTGCCAGCAGTTTCGGGACAGGGGGTAACCACGAGCAGTTCTTC
CDR3: CASSFGTGGNHEQFF
size: -
V: TRBV5-6
D: TRBD1
J: TRBJ2-1

DNA: TGCGCCAGCAGTGCCGCCTATCCCAACTCCTACAATGAGCAGTTCTTC
CDR3: CASSAAYPNSYNEQFF
size: -
V: TRBV10-1
D: -
J: TRBJ2-1

DNA: TGTGCCAGTAGGGACAGGGAGAGATTCGGTGAGCAGTTCTTC
CDR3: CASRDRERFGEQFF
size: -
V: TRBV19
D: TRBD1
J: TRBJ2-1

DNA: TGTGCCAGTAGTATAGCTGGGACAGGGCGGGTGTTCTTC
CDR3: CASSIAGTGRVFF
size: few
V: TRBV19
D: TRBD1
J: TRBJ2-1

DNA: TGTGCCAGCAGTCCGTGGACAGGATCCCAAGAGACCCAGTACTTC
CDR3: CASSPWTGSQETQYF
size: -
V: TRBV6-5
D: TRBD1
J: TRBJ2-5

DNA: TGTGCCAGCAGCGGACTGGGACAAGAAGCTTTCTTT
CDR3: CASSGLGQEAFF
size: -
V: TRBV9
D: -
J: TRBJ1-1

DNA: TGTGCCAGCAGCCCAGGTGCGGGCAGCCTGACCACAGATACGCAGTATTTT
CDR3: CASSPGAGSLTTDTQYF
size: -
V: TRBV7-8
D: -
J: TRBJ2-3

DNA: TGCGCCAGCAGTTCCAGGGGAACCGGGGAGCTGTTTTTT
CDR3: CASSSRGTGELFF
size: few
V: TRBV10-2
D: -
J: TRBJ2-2

DNA: TGTGCCAGCAGCTTAGCCTACGCGAACACCGGGGAGCTGTTTTTT
CDR3: CASSLAYANTGELFF
size: -
V: TRBV7-2
D: -
J: TRBJ2-2

DNA: TGTGCCAGCAGCTCGGGACAGGGGGACTCACCCCTCCACTTT
CDR3: CASSSGQGDSPLHF
size: -
V: TRBV5-4
D: TRBD1
J: TRBJ1-6

DNA: TGTGCCAGCAGCCAAGTAGCCCCAACCGGGGAGCTGTTTTTT
CDR3: CASSQVAPTGELFF
size: -
V: TRBV14
D: -
J: TRBJ2-2

DNA: TGTGCCAGCAGCCCGGGACTAGCGGGTTCCTACGAGCAGTACTTC
CDR3: CASSPGLAGSYEQYF
size: -
V: TRBV3-1/TRBV3-2
D: TRBD2
J: TRBJ2-7

DNA: TGTGCCAGCTCACCGCAGACAGACCCTAACACTGAAGCTTTCTTT
CDR3: CASSPQTDPNTEAFF
size: -
V: TRBV18
D: -
J: TRBJ1-1

DNA: TGTGCCAGCAGTGGTCCGGGACAGGGAACCTACAATGAGCAGTTCTTC
CDR3: CASSGPGQGTYNEQFF
size: few
V: TRBV28
D: TRBD1
J: TRBJ2-1

DNA: TGTGCCAGCAGACTAACAGGGGGTCAGCCCCAGCATTTT
CDR3: CASRLTGGQPQHF
size: few
V: TRBV7-2
D: TRBD1
J: TRBJ1-5

DNA: TGTGCCAGTAGTCTACAGGGGGCCTATGGCTACACCTTC
CDR3: CASSLQGAYGYTF
size: -
V: TRBV19
D: TRBD1
J: TRBJ1-2

DNA: TGTGCCAGTAGTACTCGGTGGGAGGGAGGGGATGAGCAGTTCTTC
CDR3: CASSTRWEGGDEQFF
size: -
V: TRBV19
D: TRBD2
J: TRBJ2-1

DNA: TGTGCCGGGGGACCGAGCAGGGGAAGGGCCTACAATGAGCAGTTCTTC
CDR3: CAGGPSRGRAYNEQFF
size: -
V: TRBV7-9
D: -
J: TRBJ2-1

DNA: TGTGCCAGCAGGAAGACTAGCGTTGACGAGCAGTACTTC
CDR3: CASRKTSVDEQYF
size: -
V: TRBV12-3/TRBV12-4
D: TRBD2
J: TRBJ2-7

DNA: TGTGCCAGTAAACTTCGACTTGACTCCTACAATGAGCAGTTCTTC
CDR3: CASKLRLDSYNEQFF
size: -
V: TRBV19
D: -
J: TRBJ2-1

DNA: TGTGCCAGCAACCCTTCCCTAAGCACAGATACGCAGTATTTT
CDR3: CASNPSLSTDTQYF
size: -
V: TRBV7-8
D: -
J: TRBJ2-3

DNA: TGTGCCAGCAACATACTAGCGGGAGGACAAGGAGAGCAGTTCTTC
CDR3: CASNILAGGQGEQFF
size: -
V: TRBV27
D: TRBD2
J: TRBJ2-1

DNA: TGTGCCAGCAGTGACTACAGGGCTGGGGCCAACGTCCTGACTTTC
CDR3: CASSDYRAGANVLTF
size: -
V: TRBV27
D: -
J: TRBJ2-6

DNA: TGCGCCAGCAGCCAAGTAAGTGACAGGTCCTACGAGCAGTACTTC
CDR3: CASSQVSDRSYEQYF
size: -
V: TRBV4-3
D: -
J: TRBJ2-7

DNA: TGTGCCATCAGTGGGCCGGGACTAGTGGAGCAGTACTTC
CDR3: CAISGPGLVEQYF
size: -
V: TRBV10-3
D: TRBD2
J: TRBJ2-7